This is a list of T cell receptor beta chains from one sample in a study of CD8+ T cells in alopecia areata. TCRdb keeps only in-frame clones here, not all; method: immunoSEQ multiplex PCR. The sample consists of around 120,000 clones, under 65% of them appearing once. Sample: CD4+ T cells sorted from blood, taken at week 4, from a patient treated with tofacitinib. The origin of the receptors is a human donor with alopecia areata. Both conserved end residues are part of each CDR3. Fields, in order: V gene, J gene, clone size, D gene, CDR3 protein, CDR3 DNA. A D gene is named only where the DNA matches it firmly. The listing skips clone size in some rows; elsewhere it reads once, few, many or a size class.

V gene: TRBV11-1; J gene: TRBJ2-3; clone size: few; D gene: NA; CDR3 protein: CASSSGPDTQYF; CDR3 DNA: TGTGCCAGCAGCTCAGGACCAGATACGCAGTATTTT
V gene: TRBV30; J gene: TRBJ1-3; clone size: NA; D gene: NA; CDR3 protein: CAWSTTVSGNTIYF; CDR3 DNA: TGTGCCTGGAGTACGACAGTCTCTGGAAACACCATATATTTT
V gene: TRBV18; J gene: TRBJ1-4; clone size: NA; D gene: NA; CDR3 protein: CASFGTSNEKLFF; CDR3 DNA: TGTGCCAGCTTCGGGACTTCCAATGAAAAACTGTTTTTT
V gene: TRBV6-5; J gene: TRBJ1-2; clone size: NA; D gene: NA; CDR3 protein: CASRTIGSYGYTF; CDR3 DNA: TGTGCCAGCAGAACCATAGGAAGCTATGGCTACACCTTC
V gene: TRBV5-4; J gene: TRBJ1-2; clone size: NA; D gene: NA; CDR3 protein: CASSFSRENYGYTF; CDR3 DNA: TGTGCCAGCAGCTTCTCGAGGGAGAACTATGGCTACACCTTC
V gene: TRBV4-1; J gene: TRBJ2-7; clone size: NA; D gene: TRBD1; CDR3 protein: CASSQVRTGPWYEQYF; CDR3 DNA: TGCGCCAGCAGCCAAGTACGGACAGGTCCTTGGTACGAGCAGTACTTC
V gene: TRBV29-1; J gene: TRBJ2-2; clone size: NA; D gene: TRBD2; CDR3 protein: CSVVRGTTNTGELFF; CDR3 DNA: TGCAGCGTTGTTCGGGGGACTACGAACACCGGGGAGCTGTTTTTT
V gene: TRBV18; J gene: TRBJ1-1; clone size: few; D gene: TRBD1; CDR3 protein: CASSPSSGTDNEAFF; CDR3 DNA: TGTGCCAGCTCACCATCCTCCGGGACAGACAATGAAGCTTTCTTT
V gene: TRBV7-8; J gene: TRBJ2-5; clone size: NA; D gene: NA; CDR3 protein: CASSLVPAKETQYF; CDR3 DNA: TGTGCCAGCAGCTTGGTCCCAGCGAAGGAGACCCAGTACTTC
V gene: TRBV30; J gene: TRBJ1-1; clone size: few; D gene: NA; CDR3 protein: CAWSNPLSEAFF; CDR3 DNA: TGTGCCTGGAGTAACCCTCTGAGTGAAGCTTTCTTT
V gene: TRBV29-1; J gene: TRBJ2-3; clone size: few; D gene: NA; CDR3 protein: CSVASTSTDTQYF; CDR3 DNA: TGCAGCGTTGCCAGCACTAGCACAGATACGCAGTATTTT
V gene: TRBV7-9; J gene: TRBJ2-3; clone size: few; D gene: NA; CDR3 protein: CASSPRGPDTQYF; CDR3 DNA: TGTGCCAGCAGCCCAAGGGGTCCAGATACGCAGTATTTT
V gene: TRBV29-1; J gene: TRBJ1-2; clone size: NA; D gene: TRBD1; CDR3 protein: CSGIQQGSYGYTF; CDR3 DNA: TGCAGCGGGATTCAACAGGGGAGCTATGGCTACACCTTC
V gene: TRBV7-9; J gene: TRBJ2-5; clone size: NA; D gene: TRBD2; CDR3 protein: CASSSFSSGETQYF; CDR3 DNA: TGTGCCAGCAGCTCCTTTTCTAGCGGGGAGACCCAGTACTTC
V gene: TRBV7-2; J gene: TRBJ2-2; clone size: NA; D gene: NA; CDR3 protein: CASSIPLNPGELFF; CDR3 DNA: TGTGCCAGCAGCATACCACTGAATCCCGGGGAGCTGTTTTTT
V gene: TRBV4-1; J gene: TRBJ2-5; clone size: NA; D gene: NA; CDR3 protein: CASSQGLGASETQYF; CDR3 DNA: TGCGCCAGCAGCCAAGGTCTGGGAGCTTCAGAGACCCAGTACTTC
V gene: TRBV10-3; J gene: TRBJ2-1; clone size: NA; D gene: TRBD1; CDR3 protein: CAISEGTGERNEQFF; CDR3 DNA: TGTGCCATCAGTGAGGGGACAGGGGAACGAAATGAGCAGTTCTTC
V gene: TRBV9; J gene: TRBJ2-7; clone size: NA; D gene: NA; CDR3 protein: CASSVDGLPFYEQYF; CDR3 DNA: TGTGCCAGCAGCGTCGATGGTCTCCCATTCTACGAGCAGTACTTC
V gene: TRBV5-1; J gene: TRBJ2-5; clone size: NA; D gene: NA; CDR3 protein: CASSFGPSPETQYF; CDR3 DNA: TGCGCCAGCAGCTTCGGTCCAAGCCCAGAGACCCAGTACTTC
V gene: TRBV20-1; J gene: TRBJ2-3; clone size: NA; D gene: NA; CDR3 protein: CSARLDTQYF; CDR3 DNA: TGCAGTGCTAGGTTGGATACGCAGTATTTT
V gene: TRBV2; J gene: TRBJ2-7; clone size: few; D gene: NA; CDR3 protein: CASRTLTATYEQYF; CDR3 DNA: TGTGCCAGCAGGACTCTGACAGCGACCTACGAGCAGTACTTC
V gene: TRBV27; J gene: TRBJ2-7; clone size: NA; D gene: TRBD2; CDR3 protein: CASRQRTSLAYEQYF; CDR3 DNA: TGTGCCAGCAGGCAAAGGACTAGCCTAGCCTACGAGCAGTACTTC
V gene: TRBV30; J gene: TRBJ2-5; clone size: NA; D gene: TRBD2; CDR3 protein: CAWNGNWGEGETQYF; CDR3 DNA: TGTGCCTGGAACGGCAACTGGGGGGAGGGAGAGACCCAGTACTTC
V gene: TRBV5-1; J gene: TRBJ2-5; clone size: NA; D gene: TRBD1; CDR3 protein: CASSMGQGALRETQYF; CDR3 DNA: TGCGCCAGCAGCATGGGACAGGGGGCGCTGAGAGAGACCCAGTACTTC
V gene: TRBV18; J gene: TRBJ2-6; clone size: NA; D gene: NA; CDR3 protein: CASSPPGRDSGANVLTF; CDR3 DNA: TGTGCCAGCTCACCACCAGGACGAGACTCTGGGGCCAACGTCCTGACTTTC
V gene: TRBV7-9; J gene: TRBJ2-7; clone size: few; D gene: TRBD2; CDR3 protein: CASSFRRGGSYEQYF; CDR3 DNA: TGTGCCAGCAGTTTTCGGCGCGGGGGCTCCTACGAGCAGTACTTC
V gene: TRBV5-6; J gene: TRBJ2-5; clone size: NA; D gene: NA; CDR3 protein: CASSSVLRTQETQYF; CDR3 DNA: TGTGCCAGCAGCTCGGTCCTTCGGACTCAAGAGACCCAGTACTTC
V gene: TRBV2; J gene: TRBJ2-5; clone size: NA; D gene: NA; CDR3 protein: CASSVGGPQETQYF; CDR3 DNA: TGTGCCAGCAGCGTGGGGGGCCCCCAAGAGACCCAGTACTTC
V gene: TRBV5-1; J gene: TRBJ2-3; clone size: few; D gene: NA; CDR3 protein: CASSLTGRTDTQYF; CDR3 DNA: TGCGCCAGCAGCTTGACAGGACGCACAGATACGCAGTATTTT
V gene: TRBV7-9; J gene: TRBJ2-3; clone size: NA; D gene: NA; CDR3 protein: CASSREGQSTDTQYF; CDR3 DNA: TGTGCCAGCAGCCGAGAGGGGCAGAGCACAGATACGCAGTATTTT
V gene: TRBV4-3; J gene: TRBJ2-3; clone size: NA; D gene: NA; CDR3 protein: CASSQIRATDTQYF; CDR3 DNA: TGCGCCAGCAGCCAGATCAGGGCAACAGATACGCAGTATTTT
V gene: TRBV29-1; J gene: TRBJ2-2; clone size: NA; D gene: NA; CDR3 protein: CSVDKEATGELFF; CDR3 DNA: TGCAGCGTTGATAAGGAGGCCACCGGGGAGCTGTTTTTT
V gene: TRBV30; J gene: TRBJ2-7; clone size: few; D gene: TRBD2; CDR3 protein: CAWSVTGGGEQYF; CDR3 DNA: TGTGCCTGGAGTGTCACGGGGGGTGGCGAGCAGTACTTC
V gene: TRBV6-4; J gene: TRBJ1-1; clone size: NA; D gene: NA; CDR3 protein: CASRTEGGRNTEAFF; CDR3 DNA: TGTGCCAGCAGGACGGAGGGGGGCAGGAACACTGAAGCTTTCTTT
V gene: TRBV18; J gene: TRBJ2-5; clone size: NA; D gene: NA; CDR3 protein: CASSPPERQSLYF; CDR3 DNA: TGTGCCAGCTCACCACCGGAGCGGCAGAGTCTGTACTTC
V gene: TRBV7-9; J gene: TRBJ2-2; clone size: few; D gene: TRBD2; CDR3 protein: CASSLGPAGDTGELFF; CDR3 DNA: TGTGCCAGCAGCTTAGGGCCAGCGGGGGACACCGGGGAGCTGTTTTTT
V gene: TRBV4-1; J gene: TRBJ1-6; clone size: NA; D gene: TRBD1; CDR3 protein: CASSQDSGDRGNSPLHF; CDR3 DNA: TGCGCCAGCAGCCAAGATTCTGGGGACAGGGGTAATTCACCCCTCCACTTT
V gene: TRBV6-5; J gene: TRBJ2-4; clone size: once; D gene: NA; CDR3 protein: CASRAAHAKNIQYF; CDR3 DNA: TGTGCCAGCAGAGCCGCTCATGCCAAAAACATTCAGTACTTC
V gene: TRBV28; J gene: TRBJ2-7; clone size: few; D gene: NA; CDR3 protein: CASGGAGTYEQYF; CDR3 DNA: TGTGCCAGCGGCGGGGCGGGAACCTACGAGCAGTACTTC